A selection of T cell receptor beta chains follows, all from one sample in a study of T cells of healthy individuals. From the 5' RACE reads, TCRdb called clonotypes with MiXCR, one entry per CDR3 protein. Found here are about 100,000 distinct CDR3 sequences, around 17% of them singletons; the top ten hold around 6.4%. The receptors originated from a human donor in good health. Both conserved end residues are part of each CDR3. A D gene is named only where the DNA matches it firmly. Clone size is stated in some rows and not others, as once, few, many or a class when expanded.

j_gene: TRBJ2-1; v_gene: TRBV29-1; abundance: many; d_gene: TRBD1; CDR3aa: CSVVRLPDRDSNEQFF; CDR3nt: TGCAGCGTTGTGAGGTTACCCGACCGGGACAGCAATGAGCAGTTCTTC
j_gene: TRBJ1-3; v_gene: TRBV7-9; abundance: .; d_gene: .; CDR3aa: CASSEGTISRNTIYF; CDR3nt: TGTGCCAGCAGCGAAGGGACAATCTCCAGAAACACCATATATTTT
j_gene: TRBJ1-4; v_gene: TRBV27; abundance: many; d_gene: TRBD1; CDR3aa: CASMGRKGAVGEKLFF; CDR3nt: TGTGCCAGCATGGGACGTAAGGGGGCGGTTGGTGAAAAACTGTTTTTT
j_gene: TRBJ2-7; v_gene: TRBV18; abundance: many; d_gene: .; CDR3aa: CASSTTGAEQGSYEQYF; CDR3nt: TGTGCCAGCTCAACAACGGGAGCAGAACAGGGTTCCTACGAGCAGTACTTC
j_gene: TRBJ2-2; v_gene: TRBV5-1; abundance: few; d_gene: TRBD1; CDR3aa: CASSLPTGTTGELFF; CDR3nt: TGCGCCAGCAGCCTGCCGACAGGGACCACCGGGGAGCTGTTTTTT
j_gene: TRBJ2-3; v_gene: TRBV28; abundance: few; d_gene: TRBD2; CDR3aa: CASSRPGTSGDTQYF; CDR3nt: TGTGCCAGCAGCCGCCCCGGGACTAGCGGAGATACGCAGTATTTT
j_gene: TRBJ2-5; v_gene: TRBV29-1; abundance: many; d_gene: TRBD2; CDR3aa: CSVGGGVGKTQYF; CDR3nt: TGCAGCGTTGGGGGGGGGGTCGGAAAGACCCAGTACTTC
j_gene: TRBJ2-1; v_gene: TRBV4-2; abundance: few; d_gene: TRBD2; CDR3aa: CASSQVTSGRVDEQFF; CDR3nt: TGTGCCAGCAGCCAAGTGACTAGCGGGAGGGTCGATGAGCAGTTCTTC
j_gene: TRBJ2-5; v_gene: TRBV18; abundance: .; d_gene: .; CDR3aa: CASSPIGSVETQYF; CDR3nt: TGTGCCAGCTCACCGATTGGGAGTGTGGAGACCCAGTACTTC
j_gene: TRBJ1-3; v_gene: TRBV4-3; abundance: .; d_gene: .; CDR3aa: CASSRLGSSGNTIYF; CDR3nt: TGCGCCAGCAGCCGCCTCGGGAGCTCTGGAAACACCATATATTTT
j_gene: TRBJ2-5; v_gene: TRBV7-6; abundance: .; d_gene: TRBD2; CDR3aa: CASRRRLAGAQETQYF; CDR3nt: TGTGCCAGCAGGCGAAGACTAGCGGGAGCCCAAGAGACCCAGTACTTC
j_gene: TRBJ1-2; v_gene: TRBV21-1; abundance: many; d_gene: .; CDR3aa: CASPPRTGSGYTF; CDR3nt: TGTGCCAGCCCTCCTAGGACAGGGTCCGGCTACACCTTC
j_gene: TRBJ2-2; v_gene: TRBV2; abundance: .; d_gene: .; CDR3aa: CASSPSRSSGTGELFF; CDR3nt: TGTGCCAGCAGTCCTTCTCGGAGCTCAGGCACCGGGGAGCTGTTTTTT
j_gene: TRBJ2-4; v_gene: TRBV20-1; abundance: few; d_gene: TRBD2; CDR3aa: CSAAGGNQNIQYF; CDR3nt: TGCAGTGCTGCGGGGGGGAACCAAAACATTCAGTACTTC
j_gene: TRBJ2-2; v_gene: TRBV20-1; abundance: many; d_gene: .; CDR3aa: CSAPAQGTGGLTGELFF; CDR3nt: TGCAGTGCCCCGGCCCAGGGGACGGGGGGTTTAACCGGGGAGCTGTTTTTT
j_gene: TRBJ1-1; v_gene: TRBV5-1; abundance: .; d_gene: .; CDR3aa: CASSWGEAEAFF; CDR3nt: TGCGCCAGCAGCTGGGGGGAGGCTGAAGCTTTCTTT
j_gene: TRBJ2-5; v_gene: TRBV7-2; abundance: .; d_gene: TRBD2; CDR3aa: CASSRRTSGGGSPRETQYF; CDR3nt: TGTGCCAGCAGCCGTCGGACTAGCGGGGGGGGTTCGCCCCGAGAGACCCAGTACTTC
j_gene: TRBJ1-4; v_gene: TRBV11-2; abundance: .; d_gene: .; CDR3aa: CASSLHRLGSFEEKLFF; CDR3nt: TGTGCCAGCAGCTTACATCGGCTCGGCAGCTTCGAGGAAAAACTGTTTTTT
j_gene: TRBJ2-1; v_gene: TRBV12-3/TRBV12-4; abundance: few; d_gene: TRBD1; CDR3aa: CASSFSGTGESEQFF; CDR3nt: TGTGCCAGCAGCTTTTCCGGGACAGGGGAAAGTGAGCAGTTCTTC
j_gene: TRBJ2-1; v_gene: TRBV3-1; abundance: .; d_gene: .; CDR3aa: CASSQDSWMGEQFF; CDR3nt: TGTGCCAGCAGCCAAGATTCGTGGATGGGTGAGCAGTTCTTC
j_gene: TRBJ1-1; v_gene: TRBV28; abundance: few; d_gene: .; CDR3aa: CASSHGMNTEAFF; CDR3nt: TGTGCCAGCAGTCATGGCATGAACACTGAAGCTTTCTTT
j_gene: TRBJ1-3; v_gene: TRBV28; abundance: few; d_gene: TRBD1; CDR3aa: CAGNRDRGFYTIYF; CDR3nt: TGTGCCGGGAACCGGGACAGGGGATTTTACACCATATATTTT